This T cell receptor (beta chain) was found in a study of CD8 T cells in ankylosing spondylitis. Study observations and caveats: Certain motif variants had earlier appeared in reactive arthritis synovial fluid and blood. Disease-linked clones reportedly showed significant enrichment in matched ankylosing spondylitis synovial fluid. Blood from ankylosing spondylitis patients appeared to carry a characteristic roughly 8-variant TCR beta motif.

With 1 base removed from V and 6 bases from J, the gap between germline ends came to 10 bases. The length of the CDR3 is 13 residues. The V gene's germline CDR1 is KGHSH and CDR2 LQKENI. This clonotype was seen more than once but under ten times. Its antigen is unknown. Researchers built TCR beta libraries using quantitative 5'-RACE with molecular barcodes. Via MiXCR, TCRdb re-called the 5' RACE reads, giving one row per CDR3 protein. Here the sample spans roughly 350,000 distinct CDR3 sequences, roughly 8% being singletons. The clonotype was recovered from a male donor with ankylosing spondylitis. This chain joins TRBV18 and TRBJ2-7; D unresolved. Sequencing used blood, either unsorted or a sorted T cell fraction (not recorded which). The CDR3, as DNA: TGTGCCAGCTCACCACGGATCAGTACCGAGCAGTACTTC. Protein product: CASSPRISTEQYF.